This TCR beta chain is drawn from a study of cytomegalovirus exposure and HLA in healthy donors. Study findings and constraints: Association of a missense DCLRE1C variant with TCR beta V- and J-gene trimming was reported in a later analysis. Among the CMV-associated chains, three were confirmed in vitro as specific for CMV antigens. Researchers reported in a later analysis that common viral pathogens appeared linked to several top clusters.

About this clone itself: Antigen: not known.

Germline V gene lookup returns CDR1 SEHNR and CDR2 FQNEAQ (reference sequence). Trimming at V came to 1 base and at J to 6 bases, leaving 7 bases not matched to a gene. CDR3 length: 15 amino acids. The PCR was carried out with 60 Vbeta primers and 13 Jbeta primers. The assay was immunoSEQ multiplex PCR, and TCRdb's table has in-frame clones only and misses some. The repertoire holds approximately 190,000 clones, with about 83% as singletons. This chain joins TRBV7-9 and TRBJ2-3; 7 positions agree with TRBD2. Sequencing input: PBMCs. This receptor was taken from a man in his forties in good health and CMV-seropositive. CDR3 protein: CASSLGGGKVDTQYF. The CDR3 DNA reads TGTGCCAGCAGCTTAGGGGGAGGGAAAGTGGATACGCAGTATTTT.